This TCR beta chain was observed in a study of blood T cells in healthy people across ages. For the second PCR, which ran for roughly 6 to 11 cycles, a sample-barcoded 5' primer and a J-beta primer mix were used. TCRdb re-called the 5' RACE reads with MiXCR, one entry per CDR3 protein. The data hold hundreds of thousands of distinct CDR3 sequences, with about 53% observed a single time. Germline CDR1 reads KGHDR; CDR2 reads SFDVKD. The ends lost 5 bases at V and 2 bases at J; junction bases unmatched: 11. There are 17 residues in the CDR3. The source is an elderly man in good health. This rearrangement joins TRBV24-1 to TRBJ2-1; 7 positions match TRBD2. The sample consisted of blood. CDR3 in amino acids: CATSGAGPGGPYNEQFF. CDR3 sequence (DNA): TGTGCCACCAGTGGAGCGGGACCGGGCGGACCCTACAATGAGCAGTTCTTC.